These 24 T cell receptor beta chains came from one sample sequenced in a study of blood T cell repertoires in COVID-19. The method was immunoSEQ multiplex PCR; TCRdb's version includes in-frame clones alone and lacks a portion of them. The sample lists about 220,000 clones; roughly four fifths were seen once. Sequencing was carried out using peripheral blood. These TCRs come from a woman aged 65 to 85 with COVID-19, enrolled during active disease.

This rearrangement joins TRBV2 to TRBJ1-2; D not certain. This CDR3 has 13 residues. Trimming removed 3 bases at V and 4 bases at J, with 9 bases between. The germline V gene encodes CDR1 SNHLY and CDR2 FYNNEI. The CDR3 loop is CASSDSGFYGYTF. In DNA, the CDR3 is TGTGCCAGCAGTGACAGCGGGTTCTATGGCTACACCTTC.

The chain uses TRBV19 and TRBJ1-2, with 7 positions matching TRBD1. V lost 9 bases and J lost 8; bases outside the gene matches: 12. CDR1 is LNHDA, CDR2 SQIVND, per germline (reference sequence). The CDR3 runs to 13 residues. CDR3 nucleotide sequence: TGTGCCAGCTCTAGACAGGGAGGAGGGGGCTACACCTTC. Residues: CASSRQGGGGYTF. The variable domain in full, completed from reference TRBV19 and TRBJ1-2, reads DGGITQSPKYLFRKEGQNVTLSCEQNLNHDAMYWYRQDPGQGLRLIYYSQIVNDFQKGDIAEGYSVSREKKESFPLTVTSAQKNPTAFYLCASSRQGGGGYTFGSGTRLTVV.

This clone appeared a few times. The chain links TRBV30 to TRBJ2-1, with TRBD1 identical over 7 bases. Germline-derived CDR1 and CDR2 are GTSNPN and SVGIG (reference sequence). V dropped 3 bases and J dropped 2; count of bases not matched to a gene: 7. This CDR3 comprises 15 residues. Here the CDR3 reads CAWRAVDRPYNEQFF. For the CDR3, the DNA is TGTGCCTGGAGAGCCGTGGACAGGCCCTACAATGAGCAGTTCTTC.

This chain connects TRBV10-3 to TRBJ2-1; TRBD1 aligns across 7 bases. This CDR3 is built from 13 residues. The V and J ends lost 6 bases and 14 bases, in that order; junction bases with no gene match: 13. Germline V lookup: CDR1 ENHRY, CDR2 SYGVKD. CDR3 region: CAIRELLQGNKFF. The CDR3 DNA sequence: TGTGCCATCAGGGAACTTCTACAGGGGAATAAGTTCTTC.

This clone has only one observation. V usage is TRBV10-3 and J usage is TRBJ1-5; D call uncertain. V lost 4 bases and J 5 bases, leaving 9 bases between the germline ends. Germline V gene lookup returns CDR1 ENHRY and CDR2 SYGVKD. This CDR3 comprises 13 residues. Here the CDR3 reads CAISGRVDQPQHF. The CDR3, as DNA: TGTGCCATCAGTGGGAGGGTTGATCAGCCCCAGCATTTT.

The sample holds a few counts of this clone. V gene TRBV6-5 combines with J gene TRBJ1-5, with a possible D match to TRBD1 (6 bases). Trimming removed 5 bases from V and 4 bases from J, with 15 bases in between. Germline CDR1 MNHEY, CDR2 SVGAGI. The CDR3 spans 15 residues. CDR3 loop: CASSPIQGVNQPQHF. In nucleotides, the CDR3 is TGTGCCAGCAGTCCAATACAGGGAGTTAATCAGCCCCAGCATTTT.

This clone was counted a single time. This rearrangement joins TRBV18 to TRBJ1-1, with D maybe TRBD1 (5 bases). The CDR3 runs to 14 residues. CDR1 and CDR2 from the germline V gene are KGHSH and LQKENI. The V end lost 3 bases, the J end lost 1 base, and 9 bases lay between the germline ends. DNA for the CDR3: TGTGCCAGCTCACCGGGACTGGCGAACACTGAAGCTTTCTTT. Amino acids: CASSPGLANTEAFF.

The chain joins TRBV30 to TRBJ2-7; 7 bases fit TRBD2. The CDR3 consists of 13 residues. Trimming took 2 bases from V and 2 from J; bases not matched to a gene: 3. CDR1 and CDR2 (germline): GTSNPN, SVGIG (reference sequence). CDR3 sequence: CAWSPGTTYEQYF. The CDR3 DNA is TGTGCCTGGAGTCCCGGGACTACCTACGAGCAGTACTTC. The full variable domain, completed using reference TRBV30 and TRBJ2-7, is SQTIHQWPATLVQPVGSPLSLECTVEGTSNPNLYWYRQAAGRGLQLLFYSVGIGQISSEVPQNLSASRPQDRQFILSSKKLLLSDSGFYLCAWSPGTTYEQYFGPGTRLTVT.

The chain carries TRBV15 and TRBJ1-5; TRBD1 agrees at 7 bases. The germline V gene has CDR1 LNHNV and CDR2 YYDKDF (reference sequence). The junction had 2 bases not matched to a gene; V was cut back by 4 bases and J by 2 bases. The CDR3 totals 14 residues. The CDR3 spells CATSIDRGNQPQHF. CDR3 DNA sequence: TGTGCCACCAGCATAGACAGGGGCAATCAGCCCCAGCATTTT.

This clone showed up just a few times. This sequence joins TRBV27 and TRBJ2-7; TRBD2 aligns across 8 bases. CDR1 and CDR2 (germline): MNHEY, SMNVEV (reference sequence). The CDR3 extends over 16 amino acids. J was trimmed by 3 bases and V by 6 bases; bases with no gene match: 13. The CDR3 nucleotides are TGTGCCAGCAGCGATACTTCTAGCGGGTCGTACTACGAGCAGTACTTC. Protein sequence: CASSDTSSGSYYEQYF.

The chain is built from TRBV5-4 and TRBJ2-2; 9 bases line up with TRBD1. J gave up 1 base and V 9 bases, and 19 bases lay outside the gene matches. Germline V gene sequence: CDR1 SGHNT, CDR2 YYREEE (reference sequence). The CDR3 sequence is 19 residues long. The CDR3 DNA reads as TGTGCCACAGCACAAATAAGGGGCGGGACAGGGAGGAACACCGGGGAGCTGTTTTTT. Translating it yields CATAQIRGGTGRNTGELFF. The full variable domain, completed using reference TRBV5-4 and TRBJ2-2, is ETGVTQSPTHLIKTRGQQVTLRCSSQSGHNTVSWYQQALGQGPQFIFQYYREEENGRGNFPPRFSGLQFPNYSSELNVNALELDDSALYLCATAQIRGGTGRNTGELFFGEGSRLTVL.

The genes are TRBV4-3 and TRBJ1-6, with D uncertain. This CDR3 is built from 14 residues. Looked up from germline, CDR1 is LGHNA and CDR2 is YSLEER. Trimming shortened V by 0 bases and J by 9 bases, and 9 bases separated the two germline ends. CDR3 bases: TGCGCCAGCAGCCAAGATTGGAGTAGTTCACCCCTCCACTTT. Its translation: CASSQDWSSSPLHF.

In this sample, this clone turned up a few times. CDR3 in DNA: TGTGCCAGCAGTTCCCCCCCAGGGGATGCCAAAAACATTCAGTACTTC. This encodes CASSSPPGDAKNIQYF. V gene TRBV7-9 combines with J gene TRBJ2-4; maybe TRBD1 (6 bases). The CDR3 covers 16 residues. The ends were cut back, 6 bases at V and 1 base at J, with 16 bases in the middle. Per the germline V gene, CDR1 is SEHNR and CDR2 is FQNEAQ (reference sequence). Filled out from reference TRBV7-9 and TRBJ2-4, the complete variable domain reads DTGVSQNPRHKITKRGQNVTFRCDPISEHNRLYWYRQTLGQGPEFLTYFQNEAQLEKSRLLSDRFSAERPKGSFSTLEIQRTEQGDSAMYLCASSSPPGDAKNIQYFGAGTRLSVL.

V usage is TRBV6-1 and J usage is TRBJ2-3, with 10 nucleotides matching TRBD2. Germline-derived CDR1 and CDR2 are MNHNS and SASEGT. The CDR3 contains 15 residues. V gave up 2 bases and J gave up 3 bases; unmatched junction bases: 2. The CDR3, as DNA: TGTGCCAGCAGTGAACAACTAGCGGGGACAGATACGCAGTATTTT. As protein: CASSEQLAGTDTQYF.

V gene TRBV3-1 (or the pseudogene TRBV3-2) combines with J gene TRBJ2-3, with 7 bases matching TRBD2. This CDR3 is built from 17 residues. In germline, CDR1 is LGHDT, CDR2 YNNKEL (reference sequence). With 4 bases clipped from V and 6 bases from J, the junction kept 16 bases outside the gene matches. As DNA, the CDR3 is TGTGCCAGCAGCCCCCCTATAAGGGGCGGGAGTACCGATACGCAGTATTTT. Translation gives CASSPPIRGGSTDTQYF.

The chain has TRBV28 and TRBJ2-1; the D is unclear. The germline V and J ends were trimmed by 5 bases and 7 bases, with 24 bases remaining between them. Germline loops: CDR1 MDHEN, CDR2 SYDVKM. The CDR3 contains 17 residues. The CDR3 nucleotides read TGTGCCAGCAGTCCCCCCTGGGCAGGTAATCTTCGGAATGAGCAGTTCTTC. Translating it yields CASSPPWAGNLRNEQFF.

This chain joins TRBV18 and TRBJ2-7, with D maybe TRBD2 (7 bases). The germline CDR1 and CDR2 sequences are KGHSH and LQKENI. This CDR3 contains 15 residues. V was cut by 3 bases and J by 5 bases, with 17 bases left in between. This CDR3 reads CASSPLGGAGDEQYF. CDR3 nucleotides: TGTGCCAGCTCACCCTTGGGGGGGGCGGGAGACGAGCAGTACTTC.

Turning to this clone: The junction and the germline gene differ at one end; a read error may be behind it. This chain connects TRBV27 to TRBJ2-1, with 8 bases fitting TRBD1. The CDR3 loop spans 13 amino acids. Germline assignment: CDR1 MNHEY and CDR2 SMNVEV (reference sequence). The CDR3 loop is CASSLGLGTGSLF. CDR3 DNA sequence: TGTGCCAGCAGTTTAGGTTTAGGGACAGGATCGCTCTTC.

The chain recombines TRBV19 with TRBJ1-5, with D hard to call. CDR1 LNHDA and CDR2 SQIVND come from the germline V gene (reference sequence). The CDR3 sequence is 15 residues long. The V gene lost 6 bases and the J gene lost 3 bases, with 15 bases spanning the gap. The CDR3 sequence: CASSGGTRNNQPQHF. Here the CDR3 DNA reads TGTGCCAGTAGCGGTGGAACGAGGAACAATCAGCCCCAGCATTTT.

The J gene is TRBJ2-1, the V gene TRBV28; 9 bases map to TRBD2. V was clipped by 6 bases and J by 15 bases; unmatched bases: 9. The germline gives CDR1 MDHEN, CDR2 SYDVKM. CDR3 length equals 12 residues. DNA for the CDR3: TGTGCCAGCAGATCAAGCGGGAGGCACCCGTTCTTC. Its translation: CASRSSGRHPFF.

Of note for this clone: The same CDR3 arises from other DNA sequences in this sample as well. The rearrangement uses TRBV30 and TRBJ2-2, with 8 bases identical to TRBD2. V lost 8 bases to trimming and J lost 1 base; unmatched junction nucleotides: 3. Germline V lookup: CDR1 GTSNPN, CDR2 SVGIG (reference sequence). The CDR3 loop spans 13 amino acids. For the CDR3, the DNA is TGTGCCCGGGGGGGGCAGAACACCGGGGAGCTGTTTTTT. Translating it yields CARGGQNTGELFF.

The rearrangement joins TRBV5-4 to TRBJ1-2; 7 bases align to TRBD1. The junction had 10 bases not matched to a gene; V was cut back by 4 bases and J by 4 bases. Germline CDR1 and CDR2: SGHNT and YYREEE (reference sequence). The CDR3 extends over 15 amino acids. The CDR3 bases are TGTGCCAGCAGCGGGCGCGGGACAGTCAGCTATGGCTACACCTTC. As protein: CASSGRGTVSYGYTF.

The CDR3 DNA sequence: TGTGCCAGCAGTGATAGCGGGAGGGTCGAGCAGTACTTC. Its protein product is CASSDSGRVEQYF. The chain links TRBV2 to TRBJ2-7; 11 bases align to TRBD2. The V gene's germline CDR1 is SNHLY and CDR2 FYNNEI. This CDR3 is 13 amino acids long. The J segment lost 6 bases and the V segment lost 3 bases, leaving 1 base of the junction unmatched.

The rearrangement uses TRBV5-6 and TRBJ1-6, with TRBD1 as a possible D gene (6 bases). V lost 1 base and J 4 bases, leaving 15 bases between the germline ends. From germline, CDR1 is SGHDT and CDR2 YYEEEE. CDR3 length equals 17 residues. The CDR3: CASSLWGGAKYNSPLHF. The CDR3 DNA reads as TGTGCCAGCAGCTTGTGGGGGGGCGCGAAGTATAATTCACCCCTCCACTTT.